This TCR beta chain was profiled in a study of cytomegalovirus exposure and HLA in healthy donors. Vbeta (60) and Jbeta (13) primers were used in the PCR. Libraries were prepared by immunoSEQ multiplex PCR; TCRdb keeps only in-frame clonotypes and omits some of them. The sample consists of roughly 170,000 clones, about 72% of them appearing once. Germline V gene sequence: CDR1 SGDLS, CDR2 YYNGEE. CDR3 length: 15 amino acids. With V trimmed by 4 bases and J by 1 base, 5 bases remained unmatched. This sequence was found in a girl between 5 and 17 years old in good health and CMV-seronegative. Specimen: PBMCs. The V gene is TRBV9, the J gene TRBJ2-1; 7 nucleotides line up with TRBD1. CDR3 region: CASSPRDRSYNEQFF. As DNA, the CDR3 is TGTGCCAGCAGCCCCCGGGACAGATCCTACAATGAGCAGTTCTTC.